One sample yielded the 30 T cell receptor beta chains listed below, sequenced in a study of blood T cell repertoires in COVID-19. Repertoires were generated with immunoSEQ multiplex PCR, while TCRdb's copy carries only in-frame clones and drops some. The table shows 55,000 to 70,000 clones, with more than 90% occurring only once. Sequenced material: peripheral blood. These receptors came from a human donor in a cohort sampled during active COVID-19.

The table lists this clone with a few counts. The chain employs TRBV2 and TRBJ1-5; D remains ambiguous. Deletions cut 8 bases from V and 6 bases from J, with 14 bases between. The CDR3 covers 13 residues. Germline-derived CDR1 and CDR2 are SNHLY and FYNNEI. CDR3 region: CASELSPGQPQHF. The CDR3, as DNA: TGTGCCAGCGAGCTGTCGCCGGGTCAGCCCCAGCATTTT.

CDR3 sequence: CASSLSAVGPWHF. As DNA, the CDR3 is TGTGCCAGCAGTTTATCAGCCGTGGGCCCTTGGCATTTT. The genes are TRBV27 and TRBJ1-5; no firm D call. Deletions cut 0 bases from V and 15 bases from J, with 15 bases between. The germline V gene encodes CDR1 MNHEY and CDR2 SMNVEV (reference sequence). This CDR3 contains 13 residues.

This rearrangement joins TRBV7-3 to TRBJ2-5; 7 nucleotides match TRBD2. The germline V gene has CDR1 SGHTA and CDR2 FQGTGA. The CDR3 is made up of 14 amino acids. The junction had 4 bases not matched to a gene; V was cut back by 4 bases and J by 2 bases. CDR3 protein: CASSSSGLQETQYF. In nucleotides, the CDR3 is TGTGCCAGCAGCTCGTCGGGACTACAAGAGACCCAGTACTTC.

The chain is built from TRBV25-1 and TRBJ2-1; maybe TRBD2 (6 bases). V shed 5 bases and J shed 9 bases, with 17 bases lying between them. The V gene's germline CDR1 is MGHDK and CDR2 SYGVNS. The CDR3 length is 14 residues. The CDR3 loop reads CASSLGRTRGEQFF. CDR3 in DNA: TGTGCCAGCAGTCTCGGGAGAACCCGCGGTGAGCAGTTCTTC. Full variable domain (outside the CDR3, taken from reference TRBV25-1 and TRBJ2-1): EADIYQTPRYLVIGTGKKITLECSQTMGHDKMYWYQQDPGMELHLIHYSYGVNSTEKGDLSSESTVSRIRTEHFPLTLESARPSHTSQYLCASSLGRTRGEQFFGPGTRLTVL.

The chain joins TRBV7-3 to TRBJ2-7, with 7 bases fitting TRBD1. V shed 0 bases and J 5 bases; nucleotides not matched to a gene: 7. In germline, CDR1 is SGHTA, CDR2 FQGTGA. CDR3 length equals 15 residues. The CDR3 here is CASSLTRGPFDEQYF. Here the CDR3 DNA reads TGTGCCAGCAGCTTAACGAGGGGGCCTTTTGACGAGCAGTACTTC.

The genes are TRBV2 and TRBJ2-3; D remains ambiguous. Trimming left V 10 bases short and J 0 bases short, with 26 bases between. The CDR3 runs 18 residues. Per the germline V gene, CDR1 is SNHLY and CDR2 is FYNNEI. CDR3 sequence: CAIYRTSSGIRSTDTQYF. The CDR3 nucleotides are TGTGCCATCTATCGAACGTCCTCAGGAATCAGGAGCACAGATACGCAGTATTTT. Based on the CDR3 plus reference TRBV2 and TRBJ2-3, the full variable domain is EPEVTQTPSHQVTQMGQEVILRCVPISNHLYFYWYRQILGQKVEFLVSFYNNEISEKSEIFDDQFSVERPDGSNFTLKIRSTKLEDSAMYFCAIYRTSSGIRSTDTQYFGPGTRLTVL.

The rearrangement joins TRBV19 to TRBJ1-4; D remains ambiguous. V dropped 7 bases and J dropped 1 base, with 19 bases sitting between them. The V gene's germline CDR1 is LNHDA and CDR2 SQIVND (reference sequence). The CDR3 runs to 17 residues. CDR3 protein: CASTLVMREETNEKLFF. CDR3 nucleotides: TGTGCCAGTACCCTGGTAATGAGGGAGGAAACTAATGAAAAACTGTTTTTT.

The V gene is TRBV14, the J gene TRBJ2-3; 14 bases are a match to TRBD2. Looked up from germline, CDR1 is SGHDN and CDR2 is FVKESK. With V trimmed by 3 bases and J by 6 bases, 8 bases remained unmatched. The CDR3 has 17 amino acids. The CDR3, as DNA: TGTGCCAGCAGCCAGGACAGACTAGCGGGAGGGTCCGATACGCAGTATTTT. Protein: CASSQDRLAGGSDTQYF.

This rearrangement joins TRBV19 to TRBJ1-1; 8 positions agree with TRBD1. With V trimmed by 6 bases and J by 5 bases, 5 bases remained unmatched. CDR3 length: 13 amino acids. In germline, CDR1 is LNHDA, CDR2 SQIVND (reference sequence). CDR3 in amino acids: CASSRGRGTEAFF. The CDR3 DNA reads as TGTGCCAGTAGCAGGGGGCGCGGGACTGAAGCTTTCTTT.

The chain uses TRBV11-2 and TRBJ2-5; D gene uncertain. The V end lost 1 base, the J end lost 5 bases, and 5 bases lay between the germline ends. The CDR3 loop spans 12 amino acids. Per the germline V gene, CDR1 is SGHAT and CDR2 is FQNNGV. The CDR3 coding sequence is TGTGCCAGCAGCTTAGTTTCTGAGACCCAGTACTTC. Its translation is CASSLVSETQYF. The full variable domain, rest sourced from reference TRBV11-2 and TRBJ2-5, is EAGVAQSPRYKIIEKRQSVAFWCNPISGHATLYWYQQILGQGPKLLIQFQNNGVVDDSQLPKDRFSAERLKGVDSTLKIQPAKLEDSAVYLCASSLVSETQYFGPGTRLLVL.

The chain links TRBV19 to TRBJ2-3; TRBD2 is a possible D gene (6 bases). The ends were cut back, 7 bases at V and 3 bases at J, with 11 bases in the middle. Per the germline V gene, CDR1 is LNHDA and CDR2 is SQIVND (reference sequence). This CDR3 is 13 amino acids long. The CDR3 region has the DNA TGTGCCAGTAATGGCGGGATAACAGATACGCAGTATTTT. Its protein is CASNGGITDTQYF.

This clone was detected only a few times. V usage is TRBV5-6 and J usage is TRBJ2-7; TRBD1 matches 8 bases. V was clipped by 6 bases and J by 9 bases; unmatched bases: 14. This CDR3 region has 14 residues. CDR1 SGHDT and CDR2 YYEEEE come from the germline V gene. DNA of the CDR3: TGTGCCAGCACCGCCGACAGGGGCCTACGAGGGCAGTACTTC. This translates into CASTADRGLRGQYF.

This clone was counted once. V is TRBV20-1 and J is TRBJ1-3, with 7 bases matching TRBD1. The J segment lost 0 bases and the V segment lost 3 bases, leaving 8 bases of the junction unmatched. The CDR3 totals 16 residues. Germline CDR1 reads DFQATT; CDR2 reads SNEGSKA (reference sequence). CDR3 nucleotides: TGCAGTGCTAGTAAACCGGGACAGATCTCTGGAAACACCATATATTTT. This translates into CSASKPGQISGNTIYF.

A remark on this clone: This sample includes further DNA sequences coding for the same CDR3. The chain recombines TRBV7-2 with TRBJ2-3; a possible D gene is TRBD2 (5 bases). Germline V gene lookup returns CDR1 SGHTA and CDR2 FQGNSA. V was cut by 1 base and J by 4 bases, with 9 bases left in between. CDR3 length equals 14 residues. CDR3 nucleotides: TGTGCCAGCAGCTTAGTCGGCGGGCCAGATACGCAGTATTTT. This sequence encodes CASSLVGGPDTQYF.

This chain uses TRBV5-5 with TRBJ1-2, with a possible D match to TRBD1 (5 bases). CDR1 and CDR2 (germline): SGHKS, YYEKEE (reference sequence). V was cut by 0 bases and J by 1 base, with 13 bases left in between. The CDR3 spans 16 residues. CDR3: CASSLGRDSFNYGYTF. CDR3 nucleotide sequence: TGTGCCAGCAGCTTGGGACGAGACAGCTTTAACTATGGCTACACCTTC.

V is TRBV14 and J is TRBJ2-2; tentative D call: TRBD1 (5 bases). Trimming removed 4 bases at V and 0 bases at J, with 12 bases between. Per the germline V gene, CDR1 is SGHDN and CDR2 is FVKESK. The CDR3 is made up of 16 amino acids. The CDR3 is CASSPQGKANTGELFF. The CDR3 DNA sequence: TGTGCCAGCAGCCCTCAGGGTAAAGCGAACACCGGGGAGCTGTTTTTT.

In this sample, this clone turned up once. The genes are TRBV9 and TRBJ2-7; 9 bases align to TRBD2. This CDR3 comprises 15 residues. In germline, CDR1 is SGDLS, CDR2 YYNGEE. The junction had 5 bases not matched to a gene; V was cut back by 1 base and J by 3 bases. The CDR3 DNA sequence: TGTGCCAGCAGCGTAAGGCTAGCGGGAATCTACGAGCAGTACTTC. Protein: CASSVRLAGIYEQYF.

The count of this clone is one. The rearrangement uses TRBV30 and TRBJ1-1; D ambiguous. The CDR3 covers 13 residues. V was trimmed by 0 bases and J by 8 bases, leaving 13 bases between them. The germline gives CDR1 GTSNPN, CDR2 SVGIG (reference sequence). The CDR3 region has the DNA TGTGCCTGGAGTGTACAGATAGTTGGCGAAGCTTTCTTT. Its protein is CAWSVQIVGEAFF.

This chain connects TRBV10-3 to TRBJ2-1; 9 nucleotides match TRBD2. The V segment lost 4 bases and the J segment 1 base; nucleotides outside the gene matches: 5. CDR1 is ENHRY, CDR2 SYGVKD, per germline. This CDR3 region has 16 residues. This CDR3 is CAISGSLAGSYNEQFF. The CDR3 nucleotides read TGTGCCATCAGTGGGAGCCTAGCGGGGTCCTACAATGAGCAGTTCTTC.

The J gene is TRBJ2-1, the V gene TRBV6-5, with TRBD2 identical over 10 bases. With V trimmed by 8 bases and J by 4 bases, 8 bases remained unmatched. The CDR3 sequence is 15 residues long. Germline-derived CDR1 and CDR2 are MNHEY and SVGAGI. CDR3: CASAPTSGSYNEQFF. The CDR3 bases are TGTGCCAGCGCCCCGACTAGCGGGTCTTACAATGAGCAGTTCTTC.

V usage is TRBV12-3 or TRBV12-4 and J usage is TRBJ2-1, with TRBD1 identical over 8 bases. The CDR3 totals 13 residues. V shed 9 bases and J 4 bases; nucleotides not matched to a gene: 5. CDR3: CASGQGQYNEQFF. The CDR3 DNA sequence: TGTGCCAGTGGACAGGGTCAGTACAATGAGCAGTTCTTC.

CDR3 nucleotides: TGTGCCTGGAGTGTATTGACTAGCCGCTCCTACAATGAGCAGTTCTTC. Translating gives CAWSVLTSRSYNEQFF. The chain employs TRBV30 and TRBJ2-1; 7 bases line up with TRBD2. The CDR3 is made up of 16 amino acids. J lost 0 bases, V lost 0 bases, and 5 bases had no gene match. Looked up from germline, CDR1 is GTSNPN and CDR2 is SVGIG (reference sequence).

The chain employs TRBV9 and TRBJ2-1; D not resolved. There are 13 residues in the CDR3. The germline V gene encodes CDR1 SGDLS and CDR2 YYNGEE. Trimming pared 4 bases from V and 4 bases from J, leaving 9 bases between. Written as DNA, the CDR3 is TGTGCCAGCAGCTTTAGCCCTTACAATGAGCAGTTCTTC. It encodes CASSFSPYNEQFF.

The chain is built from TRBV19 and TRBJ1-1, with TRBD1 as a possible D gene (5 bases). There are 14 residues in the CDR3. Trimming shortened V by 3 bases and J by 3 bases, and 11 bases separated the two germline ends. CDR1 and CDR2 from the germline V gene are LNHDA and SQIVND (reference sequence). The CDR3 region is CASSIPRGDTEAFF. CDR3 bases: TGTGCCAGTAGTATCCCCCGGGGGGACACTGAAGCTTTCTTT.

The chain recombines TRBV30 with TRBJ1-5; 10 bases fit TRBD1. Germline V lookup: CDR1 GTSNPN, CDR2 SVGIG (reference sequence). Trimming at V came to 2 bases and at J to 4 bases, leaving 8 bases not matched to a gene. This CDR3 is built from 16 residues. As DNA, the CDR3 is TGTGCCTGGAGTCTAGGGACAGGGGCCTCAAATCAGCCCCAGCATTTT. Translation gives CAWSLGTGASNQPQHF.

V usage is TRBV19 and J usage is TRBJ1-4; 10 bases are a match to TRBD1. CDR3 length equals 15 residues. Germline V gives CDR1 LNHDA, CDR2 SQIVND (reference sequence). Losses at the gene ends were 5 bases for V and 8 bases for J; bases not matched to a gene: 8. The chain's CDR3 is CASSQMGQGPEKLFF. The CDR3 DNA follows: TGTGCCAGTAGTCAAATGGGACAGGGGCCCGAAAAACTGTTTTTT. Full variable domain (rest looked up from reference TRBV19 and TRBJ1-4): DGGITQSPKYLFRKEGQNVTLSCEQNLNHDAMYWYRQDPGQGLRLIYYSQIVNDFQKGDIAEGYSVSREKKESFPLTVTSAQKNPTAFYLCASSQMGQGPEKLFFGSGTQLSVL.

The V gene is TRBV19, the J gene TRBJ1-5, with D possibly being TRBD1 (5 bases). Germline CDR1 LNHDA, CDR2 SQIVND (reference sequence). V lost 5 bases and J lost 7, with 9 bases in between. This CDR3 is built from 12 residues. The CDR3 nucleotides read TGTGCCAGTAGTTGGGGCAGGCAGCCCCAGCATTTT. Encoded protein: CASSWGRQPQHF.

The sample holds one count of this clone. V usage is TRBV6-2 or TRBV6-3 and J usage is TRBJ2-7, with TRBD2 identical over 13 bases. The CDR3 consists of 17 residues. Trimming cost V 7 bases and J 2 bases; bases outside gene matches: 11. Germline CDR1 is MNHEY and CDR2 is SVGEGT. CDR3 sequence reads: CASTPGLAGLGTYEQYF. CDR3 DNA: TGTGCCAGCACCCCGGGACTAGCGGGATTAGGGACCTACGAGCAGTACTTC.

This chain links TRBV12-3 or TRBV12-4 with TRBJ2-1; D uncertain. CDR3 length: 13 residues. V lost 1 base, J lost 3 bases, and 4 bases lay in between. The CDR3 region has the DNA TGTGCCAGCAGTTTAGACAGCTACAATGAGCAGTTCTTC. Amino acids: CASSLDSYNEQFF.

This clone has just one count. V gene TRBV28 combines with J gene TRBJ2-7; D ambiguous. V lost 3 bases, J lost 2 bases, and 14 bases lay in between. Germline lookup yields CDR1 MDHEN and CDR2 SYDVKM. CDR3 length: 15 amino acids. CDR3 loop: CASSLRIPSTYEQYF. The CDR3 bases are TGTGCCAGCAGTTTGAGAATCCCATCTACCTACGAGCAGTACTTC.